These T cell receptor beta chains were read from a single sample in a study of Graves' ophthalmopathy and Graves' hyperthyroidism. TCRdb recomputed calls from the multiplex PCR reads with MiXCR, one row per CDR3 protein. The sample holds some 250,000 distinct CDR3 sequences, around 42% seen once. The sample taken for sequencing was peripheral blood. The receptor source for this set is an adult man with Graves' ophthalmopathy. Both conserved end residues are part of each CDR3. Each record gives: clone size, V gene, D gene, J gene, CDR3 DNA, CDR3 protein. D genes are given only for firm matches. Only some rows state a clone size, as once, few, many or a class for expanded clones.

few	TRBV19	-	TRBJ2-6	TGTGCCAGCGCGAGTTCCCGGGATGCCTCTGGGGCCAACGTCCTGACTTTC	CASASSRDASGANVLTF
few	TRBV20-1	TRBD2	TRBJ2-5	TGCAGTGCTAGAACACCGGGACTACAAGAGACCCAGTACTTC	CSARTPGLQETQYF
-	TRBV20-1	-	TRBJ2-5	TGCAGTGCTAAGGGAGGTCAAGAGACCCAGTACTTC	CSAKGGQETQYF
-	TRBV20-1	-	TRBJ2-7	TGCAGTGCTAGAGCAGCGGAAACCTACGAGCAGTACTTC	CSARAAETYEQYF
-	TRBV5-1	TRBD2	TRBJ2-7	TGCGCCAGCAGTCGCGCGGGGGTCTCCTACGAGCAGTACTTC	CASSRAGVSYEQYF
few	TRBV25-1	-	TRBJ1-1	TGTGCCAGCAGTGATATCGGGCGGAACACTGAAGCTTTCTTT	CASSDIGRNTEAFF
few	TRBV7-2	-	TRBJ2-7	TGTGCCAGCAGCACAGAGGGGGGACAGCCATTCTCCTACGAGCAGTACTTC	CASSTEGGQPFSYEQYF
many	TRBV15	TRBD1	TRBJ1-4	TGTGCCACCAGCAGAGGGGACAGAGGACTGTTTTTT	CATSRGDRGLFF
few	TRBV9	-	TRBJ1-2	TGTGCCAGCACTTTAGAAGGGGCAGCTAACTATGGCTACACCTTC	CASTLEGAANYGYTF
few	TRBV12-3/TRBV12-4	TRBD2	TRBJ2-7	TGTGCCAGCAGTTTGGGACTAGCTACCTACGAGCAGTACTTC	CASSLGLATYEQYF
-	TRBV9	TRBD2	TRBJ2-7	TGTGCCAGCAGCGCGGGACTAGCGGGAGACTACGAGCAGTACTTC	CASSAGLAGDYEQYF
-	TRBV12-3/TRBV12-4	-	TRBJ2-5	TGTGCCAGCAGTTCCAGCAGGGTCGAGACCCAGTACTTC	CASSSSRVETQYF
once	TRBV19	-	TRBJ2-2	TGTGCCAGTAGTCCAAGGCAGGGTGGGTGGACCGGGGAGCTGTTTTTT	CASSPRQGGWTGELFF
-	TRBV11-3	TRBD1	TRBJ1-1	TGTGCCAGCAGCGCCGGACAGGGCTGGAACACTGAAGCTTTCTTT	CASSAGQGWNTEAFF
-	TRBV10-3	TRBD1	TRBJ1-1	TGTGCCAGCAGTCCAGGGACAGGGAGAGGCACTGAAGCTTTCTTT	CASSPGTGRGTEAFF
-	TRBV20-1	TRBD2	TRBJ2-7	TGCAGTGCTTCGGGACTAGCGGGAATTTCCTACGAGCAGTACTTC	CSASGLAGISYEQYF
-	TRBV29-1	TRBD1	TRBJ2-5	TGCAGCGTTGAGAAGGACAGGGGGCGCCGAGAGACCCAGTACTTC	CSVEKDRGRRETQYF
-	TRBV28	-	TRBJ1-1	TGTGCCAGCAGCACCCCTACAGCCAGGGCTGAAGCTTTCTTT	CASSTPTARAEAFF
-	TRBV7-2	TRBD1	TRBJ1-1	TGTGCCAGCAGCTACAGACAGGGAGGGGGAACGGTGGCTTTCTTT	CASSYRQGGGTVAFF
many	TRBV29-1	-	TRBJ2-7	TGCAGCGTTGAAGCGCCACAGGGCCCGTACGAGCAGTACTTC	CSVEAPQGPYEQYF
once	TRBV12-3/TRBV12-4	TRBD1	TRBJ2-7	TGTGCCAGCAGTTTACAGGGACAGGGTACCTACGAGCAGTACTTC	CASSLQGQGTYEQYF
few	TRBV12-3/TRBV12-4	-	TRBJ1-2	TGTGCCAGCAGTCAAGGACATCTATTTGACTATGGCTACACCTTC	CASSQGHLFDYGYTF
-	TRBV7-3	-	TRBJ1-2	TGTGCCAGCAGCCAAGGTAGAGGGGGAGAGGATGGCTACACCTTC	CASSQGRGGEDGYTF
few	TRBV7-9	-	TRBJ2-2	TGTGCCAGCAGCTTCGGGGCGGTGAACACCGGGGAGCTGTTTTTT	CASSFGAVNTGELFF
-	TRBV11-1	-	TRBJ2-7	TGTGCCAGCAGTTTCGCAGGAAAATACGAGCAGTACTTC	CASSFAGKYEQYF
-	TRBV29-1	-	TRBJ1-1	TGCAGCGTTGATCTCCAGATGGACACTGAAGCTTTCTTT	CSVDLQMDTEAFF
-	TRBV10-2	TRBD2	TRBJ2-7	TGCGCCAGCATCCCCGATAGCGGGGATGGCTACGAGCAGTACTTC	CASIPDSGDGYEQYF
-	TRBV9	TRBD2	TRBJ2-5	TGTGCCAGCAGCGTAGCTATGACTAGCGGGGGGGCGAAAGAGACCCAGTACTTC	CASSVAMTSGGAKETQYF
-	TRBV29-1	-	TRBJ2-2	TGCAGCGTAGATCAGGGCGCCGGGGAGCTGTTTTTT	CSVDQGAGELFF
few	TRBV6-2/TRBV6-3	TRBD1	TRBJ2-6	TGTGCCAGCAGTGGACAGGGGGGCAGCGTCCTGACTTTC	CASSGQGGSVLTF
-	TRBV19	TRBD1	TRBJ1-5	TGTGCCAGTAGCCGGACAGGGGGCAGATCGAGCAATCAGCCCCAGCATTTT	CASSRTGGRSSNQPQHF
few	TRBV10-3	TRBD1	TRBJ2-6	TGTGCCGCCGGACAGGGGGCGGTTTCTGGGGCCAACGTCCTGACTTTC	CAAGQGAVSGANVLTF
-	TRBV11-2	-	TRBJ2-7	TGTGCCAGCAGCTTATTCGACGAGCAGTACTTC	CASSLFDEQYF
once	TRBV7-2	-	TRBJ1-1	TGTGCCAGCAGCTTTACCAGGGCCCACAACACTGAAGCTTTCTTT	CASSFTRAHNTEAFF
-	TRBV11-2	-	TRBJ1-3	TGTGCCAGCAGCCGTCAGGACTCCACCGGTGGGAACACCATATATTTT	CASSRQDSTGGNTIYF
-	TRBV5-1	-	TRBJ1-6	TGCGCCAGCAGCTTGGACGTCGCACCGAATTCACCCCTCCACTTT	CASSLDVAPNSPLHF
-	TRBV29-1	TRBD1	TRBJ1-6	TGCAGCTCATACAGGGGGAATTCACCCCTCCACTTT	CSSYRGNSPLHF
few	TRBV10-3	TRBD2	TRBJ2-7	TGTGCCATCAAAGGGACTAGCGGGAGTGAAGAGCAGTACTTC	CAIKGTSGSEEQYF
few	TRBV7-2	-	TRBJ2-2	TGTGCCAGCAGCTCAGAGGACAGTTCCTGGGAGCTGTTTTTT	CASSSEDSSWELFF
-	TRBV5-1	-	TRBJ1-1	TGCGCCAGCAGCTTGCTTCGCGTAAACACTGAAGCTTTCTTT	CASSLLRVNTEAFF
-	TRBV20-1	TRBD2	TRBJ2-5	TGCAGTGCTAGAGCTAGGGCTAGCGGGAGTGGGGCCCAAGAGACCCAGTACTTC	CSARARASGSGAQETQYF
-	TRBV20-1	-	TRBJ2-5	TGCAGTGCTAGAGAGGACAAGGTTGGAGAGACCCAGTACTTC	CSAREDKVGETQYF
many	TRBV20-1	TRBD2	TRBJ2-7	TGCAGTGCTCCCGCTACTAGCGAAGGACCGTACTTC	CSAPATSEGPYF
-	TRBV20-1	-	TRBJ2-6	TGCAGTGCTAGAGCCTCCGGCTGGACGTGGAGGTCTGGGGCCAACGTCCTGACTTTC	CSARASGWTWRSGANVLTF
-	TRBV2	TRBD1	TRBJ2-5	TGTGCCAGCAGCCCGACCGGGACAGGGAGGGAGACCCAGTACTTC	CASSPTGTGRETQYF
-	TRBV9	-	TRBJ2-5	TGTGCCAGCAGCGACCGTCTAGGCGGGACGGAGACCCAGTACTTC	CASSDRLGGTETQYF
-	TRBV29-1	-	TRBJ1-2	TGCAGCGTCCAGGGAGGGGGGGGCGGTGGCTACACCTTC	CSVQGGGGGGYTF
few	TRBV7-9	-	TRBJ1-3	TGTGCCAGCAGCTTACTCAGAGGAGGCTCTGGAAACACCATATATTTT	CASSLLRGGSGNTIYF
-	TRBV7-8	TRBD1	TRBJ1-5	TGTGCCAGCAGCCTCAGGGGCGCAGGGGGCGCTAATCAGCCCCAGCATTTT	CASSLRGAGGANQPQHF
-	TRBV7-9	-	TRBJ2-2	TGTGCCAGCTCACGGGGAAGCACCGGGGAGCTGTTTTTT	CASSRGSTGELFF
-	TRBV20-1	TRBD1	TRBJ2-7	TGCAGTGCCAAGGGGGACAGGGGACTCTACGAGCAGTACTTC	CSAKGDRGLYEQYF
many	TRBV29-1	TRBD1	TRBJ1-4	TGCAGCGCCGGAAAGGACAGGGGGTCGGAACTGTTTTTT	CSAGKDRGSELFF
-	TRBV25-1	TRBD2	TRBJ2-1	TGTGCCAGCAGTGACTCCAGCGGGAGGGACCGCGGTGAGCAGTTCTTC	CASSDSSGRDRGEQFF
few	TRBV5-6	-	TRBJ1-2	TGTGCCAGCAGCTCACAGGGAATCCCTGGCTACACCTTC	CASSSQGIPGYTF